This entry lists 32 T cell receptor beta chains sequenced from one sample in a study of breast tumors, draining lymph nodes, adjacent tissues. Axillary draining lymph nodes of breast cancer patients supplied the node samples. One entry per CDR3 protein, called by TCRdb with MiXCR from the multiplex PCR reads. Among approximately 130,000 distinct CDR3 sequences listed, about 20% were seen once. The sequenced sample consisted of axillary lymph node tissue. The receptor set was obtained from a female donor with breast cancer. Some clones in this sample may be carry-over from other donors' samples.

This clonotype was picked up many times. CDR3 in DNA: TGCAGTGCTACGGGGCGGGAGGGCCGCGGAGATACGCAGTATTTT. This gives the protein CSATGREGRGDTQYF. The chain recombines TRBV20-1 with TRBJ2-3, with 9 positions matching TRBD2. Germline assignment: CDR1 DFQATT and CDR2 SNEGSKA (reference sequence). The V segment lost 4 bases and the J segment 5 bases; nucleotides outside the gene matches: 10. CDR3 length: 15 residues.

At least ten counts were recorded for this clonotype. The chain has TRBV20-1 and TRBJ2-3; 8 nucleotides align to TRBD2. The V and J ends lost 2 bases and 6 bases, in that order; junction bases with no gene match: 7. Germline loops: CDR1 DFQATT, CDR2 SNEGSKA (reference sequence). The CDR3 consists of 14 residues. CDR3 amino acids: CSARLSGITDTQYF. In DNA form, the CDR3 reads TGCAGTGCTAGACTTAGCGGGATTACGGATACGCAGTATTTT.

This clonotype was detected a few times. This may be a read error, as it is one base from a much larger clone. The chain carries TRBV4-1 and TRBJ2-1; 14 nucleotides agree with TRBD2. CDR1 is MGHRA and CDR2 is YSYEKL in the germline V gene. The CDR3 is made up of 16 amino acids. The CDR3, as DNA: TGCGCCAGCAGCCGCTCGGGACTAGCGGGAGAAGATGAGCAGTCCTTC. Amino acid sequence: CASSRSGLAGEDEQSF.

The genes are TRBV4-1 and TRBJ1-1, with TRBD1 matching 8 bases. This CDR3 is built from 15 residues. Looked up from germline, CDR1 is MGHRA and CDR2 is YSYEKL. The trim removed 6 bases at V and 2 bases at J, leaving 8 bases unmatched. This CDR3 reads CASSLSGGSNTEAFF. The CDR3 nucleotides read TGCGCCAGCAGTTTATCAGGGGGCTCTAACACTGAAGCTTTCTTT.

This clonotype was observed a handful of times. The chain is built from TRBV29-1 and TRBJ1-1; 9 bases agree with TRBD1. This CDR3 region has 16 residues. CDR1 is SQVTM and CDR2 is ANQGSEA in the germline V gene. V lost 7 bases to trimming and J lost 0 bases; unmatched junction nucleotides: 12. CDR3 residues: CSAPDRGEGMNTEAFF. The CDR3 nucleotides are TGCAGCGCCCCGGACAGGGGAGAAGGGATGAACACTGAAGCTTTCTTT.

The chain carries TRBV6-1 and TRBJ2-3; TRBD1 or TRBD2 may be the D gene (5 bases each). CDR3 size: 15 residues. The V and J ends lost 7 bases and 1 base respectively, with 15 bases between them. Germline V lookup: CDR1 MNHNS, CDR2 SASEGT. The CDR3 DNA reads as TGTGCCAGCATTCTGGGACCTCAAGGCACAGATACGCAGTATTTT. Its protein product is CASILGPQGTDTQYF.

This clonotype appeared many times. This chain joins TRBV9 and TRBJ2-1; 7 positions agree with TRBD2. Germline trimming cut 1 base from V and 2 bases from J; bases unmatched to any gene: 3. Germline loops: CDR1 SGDLS, CDR2 YYNGEE. The CDR3 runs to 15 residues. This CDR3 is CASSVSAGAYNEQFF. The CDR3 DNA reads TGTGCCAGCAGCGTATCTGCGGGAGCCTACAATGAGCAGTTCTTC. The whole variable domain, filled in from reference TRBV9 and TRBJ2-1, reads DSGVTQTPKHLITATGQRVTLRCSPRSGDLSVYWYQQSLDQGLQFLIQYYNGEERAKGNILERFSAQQFPDLHSELNLSSLELGDSALYFCASSVSAGAYNEQFFGPGTRLTVL.

Turning to this clonotype: This could be a read error, since a much larger clone is one nucleotide away. The rearrangement uses TRBV4-1 and TRBJ2-5; D is undetermined. The CDR3 sequence is 14 residues long. Germline CDR1 and CDR2: MGHRA and YSYEKL. DNA of the CDR3: TGCGCCAGCAGCCAAGTTGACGGTTTGGAGACCCTGTACTTC. Translating it yields CASSQVDGLETLYF.

This clonotype was picked up many times. The chain couples TRBV3-1 to TRBJ1-2, with D unclear. Germline-derived CDR1 and CDR2 are LGHDT and YNNKEL (reference sequence). Trimming shortened V by 0 bases and J by 3 bases, and 8 bases separated the two germline ends. The CDR3 has 14 amino acids. CDR3 sequence: CASSQDIGHYGYTF. As DNA, the CDR3 is TGTGCCAGCAGCCAAGATATCGGACACTATGGCTACACCTTC.

A note on this clonotype: Here the CDR3 omits its conserved ending phenylalanine or tryptophan, so a read error is the likely source. The V call is TRBV28, the J call TRBJ2-7; D not certain. Trimming removed 2 bases at V and 3 bases at J, with 5 bases between. The CDR3 is made up of 12 amino acids. Germline CDR1 reads MDHEN; CDR2 reads SYDVKM. CDR3 sequence: CASSLVGYEQYS. As DNA, the CDR3 is TGTGCCAGCAGTTTAGTGGGCTACGAGCAGTACTCC.

This clonotype was seen many times. The chain joins TRBV10-3 to TRBJ2-3; no definite D call. The V gene's germline CDR1 is ENHRY and CDR2 SYGVKD. V was clipped by 0 bases and J by 6 bases, with 4 bases between them. The CDR3 is 12 amino acids. This chain's CDR3 is CAISESRDTQYF. The CDR3 DNA is TGTGCCATCAGTGAGTCGAGGGATACGCAGTATTTT.

This clonotype showed up just once. This may come from a read error, since a much larger clone is one base off. This likely comes from a read error, as the CDR3 has no conserved phenylalanine or tryptophan at its end. The CDR3 sequence: CASSLKPGSSYNEQFS. In nucleotides, the CDR3 is TGTGCCAGCAGCTTAAAACCGGGGAGCTCCTACAATGAGCAGTTCTCC. The chain recombines TRBV7-6 with TRBJ2-1, with a weak D call TRBD2 (5 bases). From germline, CDR1 is SGHVS and CDR2 FNYEAQ. Trimming pared 2 bases from V and 0 bases from J, leaving 11 bases between. The CDR3 spans 16 residues.

In regard to this clonotype: With a much larger clone just one base away, this may be a read error. The V call is TRBV30, the J call TRBJ2-2; 8 bases agree with TRBD1. V trimming: 5 bases; J trimming: 6 bases; junction bases outside the gene matches: 5. CDR3 length: 13 residues. Germline V gene lookup returns CDR1 GTSNPN and CDR2 SVGIG (reference sequence). CDR3 sequence reads: CAWGQGGPGELFF. CDR3 nucleotide sequence: TGTGCCTGGGGACAGGGAGGTCCCGGGGAGCTGTTTTTT.

This clonotype was observed at least ten times. The V gene is TRBV20-1, the J gene TRBJ1-2; D gene unclear. Germline V gene sequence: CDR1 DFQATT, CDR2 SNEGSKA (reference sequence). Between the trimmed V and J ends, which lost 6 bases and 2 bases, there was a span of 13 bases. CDR3 length equals 13 residues. CDR3 residues: CSAAGGVNYGYTF. The CDR3 nucleotides read TGCAGTGCAGCCGGCGGCGTAAACTATGGCTACACCTTC.

There are many counts of this clonotype. J is TRBJ2-7 and V is TRBV20-1, with 12 bases that match TRBD2. Losses at the gene ends were 2 bases for V and 5 bases for J; bases not matched to a gene: 13. The CDR3 loop spans 17 amino acids. Germline values: CDR1 DFQATT, CDR2 SNEGSKA (reference sequence). CDR3 amino acids: CSARPHRTSGTFDEQYF. The CDR3 DNA sequence: TGCAGTGCTAGACCACATCGGACTAGCGGGACGTTCGACGAGCAGTACTTC.

This clonotype has at least ten counts. The rearrangement uses TRBV5-1 and TRBJ1-6, with 7 positions matching TRBD1. With V trimmed by 3 bases and J by 13 bases, 7 bases remained unmatched. CDR3 length: 13 residues. The germline V gene has CDR1 SGHRS and CDR2 YFSETQ. The CDR3 loop reads CASSSTTGAPLHF. DNA for the CDR3: TGCGCCAGCAGCTCGACTACAGGGGCCCCCCTCCACTTT.

The chain couples TRBV10-1 to TRBJ2-7; TRBD2 aligns across 8 bases. This CDR3 has 14 amino acids. CDR1 and CDR2 from the germline V gene are WNHNN and SYGVQD (reference sequence). Unmatched junction bases numbered 6, after V lost 5 bases and J lost 3 bases. CDR3 protein: CASSPGTSRYEQYF. Here the CDR3 DNA reads TGCGCCAGCAGTCCCGGGACTAGTCGCTACGAGCAGTACTTC.

This clonotype came up many times. J is TRBJ2-5 and V is TRBV4-1; the D gene is possibly TRBD2 (5 bases). Germline V lookup: CDR1 MGHRA, CDR2 YSYEKL. This CDR3 region has 15 residues. V was trimmed by 0 bases and J by 0 bases, leaving 8 bases between them. CDR3 nucleotide sequence: TGCGCCAGCAGCCAAGATACGGGGTACCAAGAGACCCAGTACTTC. Protein: CASSQDTGYQETQYF.

This sequence joins TRBV6-1 and TRBJ1-5, with TRBD1 identical over 7 bases. CDR1 MNHNS and CDR2 SASEGT come from the germline V gene. V shed 4 bases, J shed 0 bases, and the junction held 6 bases outside the gene matches. The CDR3 covers 16 residues. CDR3: CASSAGTAHSNQPQHF. The CDR3, as DNA: TGTGCCAGCAGTGCCGGGACAGCTCATAGCAATCAGCCCCAGCATTTT.

The table lists this clonotype with a count of one. This may stem from a read error, because a much larger clone lies one nucleotide away. V usage is TRBV4-2 and J usage is TRBJ2-3; possibly TRBD1 or TRBD2 for D (5 bases each). This CDR3 contains 17 residues. The V gene's germline CDR1 is LGHNA and CDR2 YNFKEQ. The CDR3 is CASSQETPGTGTDTQCF. The CDR3 region has the DNA TGTGCCAGCAGCCAAGAGACCCCCGGGACGGGTACAGATACGCAGTGTTTT.

This clonotype was recorded many times. The genes are TRBV20-1 and TRBJ2-1, with D unclear. The CDR3 loop spans 12 amino acids. The germline V and J ends were trimmed by 1 base and 4 bases, with 5 bases remaining between them. Germline lookup yields CDR1 DFQATT and CDR2 SNEGSKA (reference sequence). The CDR3 sequence is CSARAGYNEQFF. Written as DNA, the CDR3 is TGCAGTGCTAGAGCAGGTTACAATGAGCAGTTCTTC.

Turning to this clonotype: This may be a read error: a much more frequent sequence differs by one nucleotide. The CDR3 ends on some other residue instead of the conserved phenylalanine or tryptophan, so this is likely a read error. In DNA form, the CDR3 reads TGCAGCGTTGAAGGGGGGGACAGGGTGACTGAGCAGTTCTCC. As protein: CSVEGGDRVTEQFS. The rearrangement links TRBV29-1 to TRBJ2-1, with 9 bases aligning to TRBD1. From germline, CDR1 is SQVTM and CDR2 ANQGSEA. Germline trimming cut 1 base from V and 9 bases from J; bases unmatched to any gene: 7. The CDR3 covers 14 residues.

This clonotype was seen repeatedly, ten times or more. V usage is TRBV12-3 or TRBV12-4 and J usage is TRBJ2-1, with 11 bases aligning to TRBD2. The CDR3 is 18 amino acids. V was pared by 1 base and J by 3 bases, with 8 bases of the junction left unmatched. CDR3 nucleotides: TGTGCCAGCAGTTTAGGGCTAGCGGGAGGCCCTAACTACAATGAGCAGTTCTTC. It translates to CASSLGLAGGPNYNEQFF.

This chain joins TRBV18 and TRBJ2-3; 8 bases line up with TRBD2. The V gene's germline CDR1 is KGHSH and CDR2 LQKENI. This CDR3 has 15 residues. With V trimmed by 2 bases and J by 2 bases, 3 bases remained unmatched. CDR3 sequence (DNA): TGTGCCAGCTCACCAACTAGCGGAACCACAGATACGCAGTATTTT. Translating gives CASSPTSGTTDTQYF.

Regarding this clonotype: A much bigger clone sits one base away, suggesting this may be a read error. This chain uses TRBV5-4 with TRBJ2-2, with a possible D match to TRBD1 (5 bases). Germline V gives CDR1 SGHNT, CDR2 YYREEE (reference sequence). This CDR3 contains 16 residues. This chain's CDR3 is CAGSFRSGYGTGELFF. CDR3 DNA: TGTGCCGGCAGCTTCCGGTCAGGGTACGGCACCGGGGAGCTGTTTTTT.

This clonotype came up many times. This chain connects TRBV6-5 to TRBJ2-7; 12 bases map to TRBD2. The germline CDR1 and CDR2 sequences are MNHEY and SVGAGI. CDR3 size: 14 residues. J was trimmed by 5 bases and V by 4 bases; bases with no gene match: 3. The CDR3 bases are TGTGCCAGCAGTTTGACTAGCGGGAGCCACGAGCAGTACTTC. This codes for CASSLTSGSHEQYF.

This clonotype was counted ten times or more. V gene TRBV9 combines with J gene TRBJ2-1; 12 nucleotides align to TRBD2. V dropped 4 bases and J dropped 0; count of bases not matched to a gene: 11. Germline CDR1 is SGDLS and CDR2 is YYNGEE. The CDR3 has 19 residues. CDR3 coding DNA: TGTGCCAGCAGCCACTTCGGGACTAGCGGGCCGGCCTCCTACAATGAGCAGTTCTTC. Translation gives CASSHFGTSGPASYNEQFF.

This clonotype occurred many times. The V and J genes are TRBV9 and TRBJ2-7, with TRBD2 matching 11 bases. This CDR3 spans 17 amino acids. J lost 3 bases, V lost 0 bases, and 8 bases had no gene match. Germline V lookup: CDR1 SGDLS, CDR2 YYNGEE. The CDR3 protein is CASSVGLAGGANYEQYF. The CDR3 nucleotides are TGTGCCAGCAGCGTAGGGCTAGCGGGAGGAGCCAACTACGAGCAGTACTTC.

The chain combines TRBV28 with TRBJ2-7; D possibly corresponds to TRBD1 (8 bases). This CDR3 spans 15 amino acids. Germline loops: CDR1 MDHEN, CDR2 SYDVKM. Deletions cut 1 base from V and 2 bases from J, with 12 bases between. CDR3 DNA sequence: TGTGCCAGCAGTTTATTACAGGGGGGGGCCTACGAGCAGTACTTC. Its translation: CASSLLQGGAYEQYF. The full variable domain, its missing parts supplied by reference TRBV28 and TRBJ2-7, is DVKVTQSSRYLVKRTGEKVFLECVQDMDHENMFWYRQDPGLGLRLIYFSYDVKMKEKGDIPEGYSVSREKKERFSLILESASTNQTSMYLCASSLLQGGAYEQYFGPGTRLTVT.

As to this clonotype: This could be a read error, since a much larger clone is one nucleotide away. The V and J genes are TRBV5-1 and TRBJ1-3; D unclear. CDR1 is SGHRS and CDR2 is YFSETQ in the germline V gene. The length of the CDR3 is 16 residues. The CDR3 nucleotides read TGCGCCAGCAGCTTCGACCAGCTGTACACTGGAAGCACCATATATTTT. Its protein is CASSFDQLYTGSTIYF. The whole variable domain, remainder taken from reference TRBV5-1 and TRBJ1-3, is KAGVTQTPRYLIKTRGQQVTLSCSPISGHRSVSWYQQTPGQGLQFLFEYFSETQRNKGNFPGRFSGRQFSNSRSEMNVSTLELGDSALYLCASSFDQLYTGSTIYFGEGSWLTVV.

This sequence joins TRBV28 and TRBJ2-1; D remains unclear. The CDR3 consists of 12 residues. V was pared by 6 bases and J by 6 bases, with 9 bases between. Germline V gene lookup returns CDR1 MDHEN and CDR2 SYDVKM. The CDR3 DNA sequence: TGTGCCAGCAGGTCCGGTCCCAATGAGCAGTTCTTC. It codes for CASRSGPNEQFF.

This clonotype has just a few counts. The chain joins TRBV28 to TRBJ1-2, with 9 bases that match TRBD1. Germline CDR1 and CDR2: MDHEN and SYDVKM. The CDR3 runs to 15 residues. Trimming removed 3 bases from V and 5 bases from J; junction bases left unmatched: 7. For the CDR3, the DNA is TGTGCCAGCAGTTTGCCCGCAGGACAGGGGTATGGCTACACCTTC. The encoded protein is CASSLPAGQGYGYTF.